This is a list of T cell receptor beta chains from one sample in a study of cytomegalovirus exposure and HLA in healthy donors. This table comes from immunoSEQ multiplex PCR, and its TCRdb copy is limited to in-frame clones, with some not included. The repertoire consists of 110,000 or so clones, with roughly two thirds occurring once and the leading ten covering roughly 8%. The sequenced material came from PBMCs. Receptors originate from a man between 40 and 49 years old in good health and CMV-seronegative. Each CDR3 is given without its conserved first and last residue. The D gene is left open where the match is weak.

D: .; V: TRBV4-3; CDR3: ASSQRTGLWETQY
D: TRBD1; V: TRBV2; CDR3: ASRATGGAGNQPQH
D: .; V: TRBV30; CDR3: AWTPETDTQY
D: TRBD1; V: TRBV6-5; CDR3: ASSPGGTEAF
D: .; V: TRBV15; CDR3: ATSVSGIAKNIQY
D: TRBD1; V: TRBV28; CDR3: ASSKSGTGGVYGYT
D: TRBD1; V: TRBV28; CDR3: ATGQNEQY
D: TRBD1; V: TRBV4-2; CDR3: ASSREQGASNQPQH
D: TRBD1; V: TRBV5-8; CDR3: ASSPGQGLNIQY
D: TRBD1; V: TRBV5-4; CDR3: ASSTGQKNTGELF